Below, one T cell receptor beta chain is given with its context. Its target is unknown. Germline lookup yields CDR1 SGHRS and CDR2 YFSETQ. CDR3 length equals 13 residues. The junction had 5 bases not matched to a gene; V was cut back by 4 bases and J by 5 bases. The data originate from a study of a mutant IDH1 vaccine in newly diagnosed glioma. Sequencing used immunoSEQ multiplex PCR; TCRdb keeps in-frame clones, though not all of them. The sample lists about 26,000 clones, roughly 84% occurring once. Time point indicated: week 5, during vaccination. Doses of 300 ug of mutant IDH1 20-mer peptide were given with topical imiquimod.

The rearrangement joins TRBV5-1 to TRBJ1-2, with TRBD1 matching 7 bases. This sequence was found in a middle-aged man with glioma. Some clones in this sample may be carry-over from other donors' samples. The starting material was PBMCs, obtained from a glioma patient whose treatment included an IDH1 peptide vaccine. The CDR3 sequence: CASSPGQWYGYTF. CDR3 DNA: TGCGCCAGCAGCCCGGGACAGTGGTATGGCTACACCTTC.